Listed here is a single T cell receptor beta chain. What it binds is not known. Mismatch with germline at one junction end may stem from a read error. It was with 60 Vbeta and 13 Jbeta primers that the PCR ran. Here immunoSEQ multiplex PCR was the method, and the copy in TCRdb shows in-frame clones only, minus some. The table includes roughly 76,000 clones, roughly 85% detected once. The CDR3 sequence is 15 residues long. Germline lookup yields CDR1 SEHNR and CDR2 FQNEAQ (reference sequence). This entry is derived from a study of cytomegalovirus exposure and HLA in healthy donors. Across the study: Falling in the Caucasian-associated ancestry cluster were roughly 80% of approximately 410 genotyped donors.

Broader study findings: A further, later analysis showed that HLA-associated TCR beta chains (compared with equally common others) were more clonally expanded. The authors enumerated over 150 TCR beta chains as linked to cytomegalovirus. In a later analysis, productive TCRs from donors in an Asian-associated ancestry cluster reportedly carried fewer N-insertions than the cohort mean.

This sequence joins TRBV7-9 and TRBJ2-1; D ambiguous. The clonotype comes from a man aged 25-45 years in good health and CMV-seronegative. The sequenced material came from PBMCs. For the CDR3, the DNA is TGTTCCAGCAGCTTAAGCACTACCGTATGGAATGAGCAGTTCTTC. This codes for CSSSLSTTVWNEQFF.